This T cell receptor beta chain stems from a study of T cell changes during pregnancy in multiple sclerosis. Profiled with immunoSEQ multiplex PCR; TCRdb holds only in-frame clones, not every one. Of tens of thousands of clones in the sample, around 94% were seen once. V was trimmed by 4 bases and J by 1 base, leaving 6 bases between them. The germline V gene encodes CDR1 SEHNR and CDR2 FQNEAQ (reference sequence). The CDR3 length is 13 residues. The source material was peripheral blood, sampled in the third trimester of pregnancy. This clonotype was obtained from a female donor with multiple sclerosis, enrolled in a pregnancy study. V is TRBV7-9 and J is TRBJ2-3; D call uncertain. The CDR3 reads CASSSEGTDTQYF. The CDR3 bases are TGTGCCAGCAGCTCCGAGGGCACAGATACGCAGTATTTT. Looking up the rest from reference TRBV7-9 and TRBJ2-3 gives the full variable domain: DTGVSQNPRHKITKRGQNVTFRCDPISEHNRLYWYRQTLGQGPEFLTYFQNEAQLEKSRLLSDRFSAERPKGSFSTLEIQRTEQGDSAMYLCASSSEGTDTQYFGPGTRLTVL.